The clone carrying this T cell receptor beta chain was detected a few times. The antigen remains undetermined. Germline values: CDR1 SQVTM, CDR2 ANQGSEA. V lost 3 bases and J lost 4; bases outside the gene matches: 8. The CDR3 loop spans 15 amino acids. This entry is derived from a study of T cell responses to AZD1222 COVID-19 vaccine. Study overall: Timing groups of about 4 and about 12 weeks for second doses were pooled. Study-level findings and limits: Repertoire sampling happened only post peak T cell response. Spike-specific TCR breadth and depth both grew after two AZD1222 doses. Females outnumbered males among donors, who were mostly white British; clonal diversity was possibly underestimated.

Some clones are missing from TCRdb's copy, which holds only in-frame ones; the method was immunoSEQ multiplex PCR. The sample records 140,000 to 150,000 clones, 85% to 90% being singletons. The TCR was taken from an adult in good health. The rearrangement uses TRBV29-1 and TRBJ1-3; 8 bases match TRBD1. The sequencing here drew on peripheral blood, taken on day 0 of AZD1222 vaccination. CDR3 residues: CSVETPQGVGNTIYF. For the CDR3, the DNA is TGCAGCGTTGAGACCCCACAGGGGGTCGGAAACACCATATATTTT.